The sequence of this T cell receptor beta chain was determined in a study of OX40 agonist ivuxolimab in advanced cancers. Across the study: Antecedent anti-PD-1, anti-PD-L1 or anti-CTLA-4 therapy was permissible, with under 50% having received some.

Concerning this clone: Its antigen is still unknown.

Germline lookup yields CDR1 MDHEN and CDR2 SYDVKM. This CDR3 has 13 amino acids. Trimming pared 6 bases from V and 4 bases from J, leaving 12 bases between. The repertoire was sequenced with immunoSEQ multiplex PCR; TCRdb's copy has only in-frame clones and lacks some. The data show tens of thousands of clones, around 91% seen once. Study findings and constraints: Partial responders treated at 0.1-3.0 mg/kg exhibited clonal expansion among the lowest measured.

The rearrangement uses TRBV28 and TRBJ1-1; D is unclear. This clonotype was sampled from an adult with an advanced solid tumor such as melanoma, head and neck, liver or kidney cancer. The sample in question was CD4+ or CD8+ T cells sorted from blood, obtained in a trial of the OX40 agonist ivuxolimab. The DNA for the CDR3 is TGTGCCAGCAGGTCGGGGTGGGCCACTGAAGCTTTCTTT. It yields the protein CASRSGWATEAFF.